The 22 T cell receptor beta chains below come from one sample, sequenced in a study of shared clonotypes between healthy human individuals. Method: immunoSEQ multiplex PCR; TCRdb's copy keeps in-frame clones and lacks some. This repertoire shows hundreds of thousands of clones, 85% to 95% found once; its top ten account for 0.095% to 0.14%. CD45RO-negative, CCR7-selected cells formed the naive CD8 fraction, which excluded terminally differentiated effector memory CD45RA+ cells. Sequencing was performed on naive CD8+ T cells sorted from blood. The receptors were sampled from a woman aged 25 to 39 in good health.

The chain couples TRBV7-9 to TRBJ2-5; either TRBD1 or TRBD2 may fit D (5 bases each). The J call may not be correct, given that the DNA end is closer to TRBJ2-7. The CDR3 is 16 amino acids. Germline lookup yields CDR1 SEHNR and CDR2 FQNEAQ (reference sequence). CDR3: CASSLGEAGDLYEQYF. The CDR3 DNA sequence: TGTGCCAGCAGCTTGGGAGAAGCCGGGGACCTCTACGAGCAGTACTTC.

J is TRBJ1-2 and V is TRBV29-1, with 7 bases lining up with TRBD1. CDR1 is SQVTM, CDR2 ANQGSEA, per germline. The CDR3 is made up of 12 amino acids. With 7 bases clipped from V and 6 bases from J, the junction kept 8 bases outside the gene matches. The CDR3 spells CSGAGQGDGYTF. DNA for the CDR3: TGCAGCGGGGCCGGGCAGGGGGATGGCTACACCTTC.

To note about this clone: Other DNA sequences in the sample encode the same CDR3. This rearrangement joins TRBV11-2 to TRBJ2-7; 10 nucleotides match TRBD1. V was pared by 5 bases and J by 2 bases, with 3 bases of the junction left unmatched. CDR3 length: 14 residues. Germline values: CDR1 SGHAT, CDR2 FQNNGV. DNA for the CDR3: TGTGCCAGCAGCCCCGGGACAGGGGCCTACGAGCAGTACTTC. It translates to CASSPGTGAYEQYF. Full variable domain (remainder filled in from reference TRBV11-2 and TRBJ2-7): EAGVAQSPRYKIIEKRQSVAFWCNPISGHATLYWYQQILGQGPKLLIQFQNNGVVDDSQLPKDRFSAERLKGVDSTLKIQPAKLEDSAVYLCASSPGTGAYEQYFGPGTRLTVT.

This clone appeared a few times. The chain recombines TRBV4-1 with TRBJ1-3; D ambiguous. Germline CDR1 and CDR2: MGHRA and YSYEKL. The CDR3 is 13 amino acids. V gave up 4 bases and J gave up 0 bases, with 4 bases separating them. The CDR3 here is CASSPDSGNTIYF. The CDR3 coding sequence is TGCGCCAGCAGCCCCGACTCTGGAAACACCATATATTTT.

This chain joins TRBV27 and TRBJ2-1, with D perhaps being TRBD1 or TRBD2 (6 bases each). The V gene lost 3 bases and the J gene lost 2 bases, with 11 bases spanning the gap. Germline CDR1 MNHEY, CDR2 SMNVEV (reference sequence). The CDR3 length is 15 residues. In DNA form, the CDR3 reads TGTGCCAGCAGTTTTCTTGGGGGGCCCTACAATGAGCAGTTCTTC. It is translated as CASSFLGGPYNEQFF.

This clone occurred once. The chain uses TRBV27 and TRBJ2-7; 7 nucleotides align to TRBD2. Germline V lookup: CDR1 MNHEY, CDR2 SMNVEV (reference sequence). This CDR3 spans 16 amino acids. V lost 6 bases, J lost 1 base, and 12 bases stayed unmatched. The CDR3 protein is CASSPREGIPSYEQYF. The CDR3 nucleotides read TGTGCCAGCAGCCCGAGGGAGGGGATCCCGTCCTACGAGCAGTACTTC.

The rearrangement joins TRBV6-1 to TRBJ2-7; 9 nucleotides align to TRBD1. CDR1 is MNHNS, CDR2 SASEGT, per germline. The CDR3 sequence is 17 residues long. J gave up 0 bases and V 4 bases, and 10 bases lay outside the gene matches. CDR3: CASSGFRDRVSSYEQYF. CDR3 in DNA: TGTGCCAGCAGTGGCTTCCGGGACAGGGTTAGCTCCTACGAGCAGTACTTC.

V gene TRBV28 combines with J gene TRBJ1-5, with D possibly TRBD1 on 5 matching bases. Trimming stripped 4 bases from V and 3 bases from J, with 13 bases between. Germline values: CDR1 MDHEN, CDR2 SYDVKM. The CDR3 covers 15 residues. The CDR3 DNA reads TGTGCCAGCAGTTCCAGGGTTTTACACAATCAGCCCCAGCATTTT. Protein sequence: CASSSRVLHNQPQHF.

The chain is built from TRBV28 and TRBJ1-2, with TRBD1 matching over 7 bases. The CDR3 extends over 14 amino acids. In germline, CDR1 is MDHEN, CDR2 SYDVKM. J lost 4 bases, V lost 6 bases, and 8 bases had no gene match. CDR3 protein: CASSREGALYGYTF. CDR3 nucleotides: TGTGCCAGCAGCCGGGAGGGGGCTCTCTATGGCTACACCTTC.

The chain uses TRBV28 and TRBJ2-7, with 7 bases matching TRBD1. V shed 5 bases, J shed 5 bases, and the junction held 12 bases outside the gene matches. The CDR3 totals 15 residues. Germline V lookup: CDR1 MDHEN, CDR2 SYDVKM. CDR3 amino acids: CASSAETGLGDEQYF. The CDR3 DNA is TGTGCCAGCAGTGCGGAGACAGGGTTAGGTGACGAGCAGTACTTC.

The rearrangement uses TRBV29-1 and TRBJ2-7; D is unclear. The ends were cut back, 4 bases at V and 6 bases at J, with 13 bases in the middle. CDR3 length equals 12 residues. Germline values: CDR1 SQVTM, CDR2 ANQGSEA. In nucleotides, the CDR3 is TGCAGCGTTGTGGTGGACCTGGGCGAGCAGTACTTC. It codes for CSVVVDLGEQYF.

This chain links TRBV4-1 with TRBJ2-2, with a tentative D call TRBD2 (5 bases). The CDR3 extends over 15 amino acids. V dropped 3 bases and J dropped 1 base, with 9 bases sitting between them. Germline CDR1 and CDR2: MGHRA and YSYEKL. The CDR3 is CASSHGLMNTGELFF. As DNA, the CDR3 is TGCGCCAGCAGCCACGGACTTATGAACACCGGGGAGCTGTTTTTT.

This chain connects TRBV27 to TRBJ1-2, with D possibly matching TRBD1 (5 bases). This CDR3 is built from 15 residues. Germline V gene lookup returns CDR1 MNHEY and CDR2 SMNVEV (reference sequence). Trimming removed 4 bases from V and 7 bases from J, with 19 bases in between. DNA for the CDR3: TGTGCCAGCAGTTCCCTCTTTAGGGACCGCCCTGGCTACACCTTC. Its translation is CASSSLFRDRPGYTF.

The chain recombines TRBV27 with TRBJ2-7; D might be TRBD1 (5 bases). Germline CDR1 and CDR2: MNHEY and SMNVEV (reference sequence). Trimming left V 4 bases short and J 5 bases short, with 15 bases between. The CDR3 contains 14 residues. The CDR3 loop is CASSSRWGKDEQYF. The DNA for the CDR3 is TGTGCCAGCAGTTCGCGCTGGGGCAAGGACGAGCAGTACTTC.

V gene TRBV28 combines with J gene TRBJ1-1; the match to TRBD1 covers 10 bases. Germline V gene lookup returns CDR1 MDHEN and CDR2 SYDVKM. The junction had 6 bases not matched to a gene; V was cut back by 6 bases and J by 5 bases. This CDR3 comprises 14 residues. CDR3 DNA sequence: TGTGCCAGCAGGAAGACAGGGGGCGTAACTGAAGCTTTCTTT. It encodes CASRKTGGVTEAFF.

The chain carries TRBV27 and TRBJ2-1, with a tentative D call TRBD2 (7 bases). The CDR3 contains 12 residues. The V end was cut by 3 bases, the J end by 10 bases, with 10 bases between. Per germline, CDR1 MNHEY and CDR2 SMNVEV (reference sequence). The CDR3 loop is CASSLGGQEQFF. Written as DNA, the CDR3 is TGTGCCAGCAGTTTGGGGGGGCAAGAGCAGTTCTTC.

This clone was observed once. The V call is TRBV19, the J call TRBJ1-4; the match to TRBD1 covers 7 bases. V shed 7 bases, J shed 7 bases, and the junction held 15 bases outside the gene matches. CDR1 LNHDA and CDR2 SQIVND come from the germline V gene (reference sequence). The CDR3 contains 16 residues. The CDR3 loop is CASNHGAEGAVEKLFF. The CDR3 DNA follows: TGTGCCAGTAACCATGGAGCGGAGGGGGCGGTTGAAAAACTGTTTTTT.

This clone was seen only once. The chain recombines TRBV10-3 with TRBJ2-1; tentative D call: TRBD2 (5 bases). Germline V gene data show CDR1 as ENHRY and CDR2 as SYGVKD. V gave up 0 bases and J gave up 4 bases, with 10 bases separating them. The CDR3 has 15 amino acids. CDR3 residues: CAISESSGYYNEQFF. CDR3 coding DNA: TGTGCCATCAGTGAGTCTTCGGGATATTACAATGAGCAGTTCTTC.

This sequence joins TRBV27 and TRBJ2-7; 10 bases are a match to TRBD2. CDR1 and CDR2 (germline): MNHEY, SMNVEV (reference sequence). J lost 3 bases, V lost 2 bases, and 7 bases had no gene match. The CDR3 is 16 amino acids. CDR3 in amino acids: CASSLHQREGYYEQYF. CDR3 in DNA: TGTGCCAGCAGTTTACACCAGCGGGAGGGATACTACGAGCAGTACTTC.

The J gene is TRBJ2-7, the V gene TRBV7-6, with TRBD1 matching 9 bases. With 2 bases clipped from V and 1 base from J, the junction kept 12 bases outside the gene matches. Per the germline V gene, CDR1 is SGHVS and CDR2 is FNYEAQ. The CDR3 loop spans 18 amino acids. CDR3 sequence reads: CASSLWSNGTGISYEQYF. CDR3 DNA sequence: TGTGCCAGCAGCTTATGGTCGAACGGGACAGGGATATCCTACGAGCAGTACTTC.

The chain links TRBV4-1 to TRBJ2-2; D unresolved. The ends were cut back, 4 bases at V and 3 bases at J, with 15 bases in the middle. The CDR3 runs 16 residues. Germline CDR1 MGHRA, CDR2 YSYEKL. The DNA for the CDR3 is TGCGCCAGCAGCCTTCCGGAAGGCGCGGACACCGGGGAGCTGTTTTTT. Residues: CASSLPEGADTGELFF.

The gene calls are TRBV7-9 and TRBJ2-2, with TRBD1 identical over 7 bases. After removal of 8 bases from V and 4 bases from J, the junction contained 7 bases not matched to a gene. This CDR3 is 14 amino acids long. CDR1 is SEHNR and CDR2 is FQNEAQ in the germline V gene (reference sequence). CDR3 bases: TGTGCCAGCTTACAGGGGATCGGCACCGGGGAGCTGTTTTTT. Its protein product is CASLQGIGTGELFF. The full variable domain, rest sourced from reference TRBV7-9 and TRBJ2-2, is DTGVSQNPRHKITKRGQNVTFRCDPISEHNRLYWYRQTLGQGPEFLTYFQNEAQLEKSRLLSDRFSAERPKGSFSTLEIQRTEQGDSAMYLCASLQGIGTGELFFGEGSRLTVL.